The TCR beta chain under discussion was sequenced for a study of cytomegalovirus exposure and HLA in healthy donors. 60 Vbeta and 13 Jbeta primers were used in PCR. Produced via immunoSEQ multiplex PCR; TCRdb's table is partial and in-frame only. The sample consists of about 160,000 clones, 80% to 90% of them appearing once. The study, taken as a whole, reports: Earlier results showed most TCR beta V segments being productive about 87% or about 30% of the time.

CDR3 length: 14 amino acids. Germline CDR1 reads MNHNS; CDR2 reads SASEGT. V shed 6 bases and J 5 bases; nucleotides not matched to a gene: 4. Points on this clone: Antigen unknown.

J is TRBJ2-4 and V is TRBV6-1; 10 positions agree with TRBD1. The sequence came from a woman between 45 and 65 years old in good health and CMV-seronegative. Sequencing used PBMCs. The CDR3 DNA follows: TGTGCCAGCAGGCCCGGGACAGGGGAAAACATTCAGTACTTC. Translated: CASRPGTGENIQYF.